This T cell receptor beta chain appears in the sequencing data of a study of T cells after yellow fever vaccination. By 5'RACE template switching, TCR cDNA was produced, with a universal primer site and UMIs added in the process. TCRdb re-analysed the 5' RACE reads in MiXCR, keeping a single row per CDR3 protein. The sample carries 65,000 to 90,000 distinct CDR3 sequences, 7.5% to 9% recorded once. Study-wide results and limits: Most primary-vaccination clones reappeared after the booster (about 95% CD4, 85% to 90% CD8). A secondary response was less intense yet reached its peak sooner, at day 5 versus 15.

As to this clonotype: The target antigen is unknown.

CDR1 and CDR2 (germline): SGHRS, YFSETQ. The V end lost 4 bases, the J end lost 8 bases, and 16 bases lay between the germline ends. This CDR3 is built from 14 residues. The chain combines TRBV5-1 with TRBJ2-1, with D uncertain. Sequencing was performed on CD8+ T cells sorted from PBMCs, taken on the day of the yellow fever booster vaccination. The source is a man younger than 40 who received the YFV17D yellow fever vaccine. The CDR3 is CASSLSLGYDEQFF. DNA for the CDR3: TGCGCCAGCAGCCTAAGCTTGGGGTACGATGAGCAGTTCTTC.